These T cell receptor beta chains were read from a single sample in a study of technical replicates of blood from a handful of donors. The table came from immunoSEQ multiplex PCR; TCRdb's copy has only in-frame clones and leaves some out. The top ten hold approximately 0.38% of the sample, which has roughly 97,000 clones, 95% to 97% seen once. Sequences were obtained from T cells isolated from PBMCs. The receptors here all came from a human donor in good health. Each CDR3 is given with its conserved first and last residue. D genes are given only for firm matches. Clone size is stated in some rows and not others, as once, few, many or a class when expanded.

size: once; D: TRBD2; J: TRBJ2-5; V: TRBV7-3; DNA: TGTGCCAGCAGCTTAGGACTAGGTGGGGAGACCCAGTACTTC; CDR3: CASSLGLGGETQYF
size: -; D: -; J: TRBJ2-4; V: TRBV19; DNA: TGTGCCAGTAGTCAGATCTCTGGAAACATTCAGTACTTC; CDR3: CASSQISGNIQYF
size: -; D: TRBD1; J: TRBJ2-5; V: TRBV28; DNA: TGTGCCAGCAGTTCCGCGGACAGGCATCAAGAGACCCAGTACTTC; CDR3: CASSSADRHQETQYF
size: once; D: -; J: TRBJ2-7; V: TRBV2; DNA: TGTGCCAGCAGGTCAACCTACGAGCAGTACTTC; CDR3: CASRSTYEQYF
size: -; D: TRBD1; J: TRBJ1-3; V: TRBV9; DNA: TGTGCCAGCAGCGTTAATAACAGGGGAGGAAACACCATATATTTT; CDR3: CASSVNNRGGNTIYF
size: -; D: TRBD1; J: TRBJ1-1; V: TRBV6-6; DNA: TGTGCCAGCAGGCAGGGGGGGAACACTGAAGCTTTCTTT; CDR3: CASRQGGNTEAFF
size: -; D: TRBD2; J: TRBJ2-2; V: TRBV6-4; DNA: TGTGCCAGCAGTGAAGATCCAGCGGGGGACACCGGGGAGCTGTTTTTT; CDR3: CASSEDPAGDTGELFF
size: -; D: -; J: TRBJ1-4; V: TRBV4-2; DNA: TGTGCCAGCAGCCCATTCGGGGGGCCGACTAATGAAAAACTGTTTTTT; CDR3: CASSPFGGPTNEKLFF
size: -; D: -; J: TRBJ1-2; V: TRBV6-1; DNA: TGTGCCAGCAGTGAACTGGGGCAGAACTATGGCTACACCTTC; CDR3: CASSELGQNYGYTF
size: -; D: TRBD2; J: TRBJ2-3; V: TRBV2; DNA: TGTGCCAGCAGTGAACGGGGCGGGAGAGTTGCAGATACGCAGTATTTT; CDR3: CASSERGGRVADTQYF
size: -; D: -; J: TRBJ1-1; V: TRBV5-1; DNA: TGCGCCAGCAGCTTGGGAGTCAGCGTGGTCGAAGCTTTCTTT; CDR3: CASSLGVSVVEAFF
size: -; D: TRBD1; J: TRBJ2-1; V: TRBV19; DNA: TGTGCCAGTAGTATATCAGGGGGCCGTGAGCAGTTCTTC; CDR3: CASSISGGREQFF
size: -; D: TRBD2; J: TRBJ2-2; V: TRBV6-4; DNA: TGTGCCAGCAGTGACTCTACGGCAGGGAGGGGCACCGGGGAGCTGTTTTTT; CDR3: CASSDSTAGRGTGELFF
size: -; D: TRBD2; J: TRBJ2-5; V: TRBV13; DNA: TGTGCCAGCAGCCTAGGGGCTAGCGGGGAACACCAAGAGACCCAGTACTTC; CDR3: CASSLGASGEHQETQYF
size: -; D: -; J: TRBJ1-2; V: TRBV28; DNA: TGTGCCAGCATAGGTGGGGGCCAGCCACACTATGGCTACACCTTC; CDR3: CASIGGGQPHYGYTF
size: -; D: -; J: TRBJ2-4; V: TRBV10-3; DNA: TGTGCCATCAGTGATTCAGGGGGGCTAGCCGCCAAAAACATTCAGTACTTC; CDR3: CAISDSGGLAAKNIQYF
size: -; D: -; J: TRBJ2-2; V: TRBV10-2; DNA: TGCGCCAGCAGTGAGCTAGGGGAGCTGTTTTTT; CDR3: CASSELGELFF
size: -; D: -; J: TRBJ2-2; V: TRBV27; DNA: TGTGCCAGCAGTGCCTCCGGGACTTTCCTAGACTATACCGGGGAGCTGTTTTTT; CDR3: CASSASGTFLDYTGELFF
size: once; D: TRBD1; J: TRBJ2-7; V: TRBV29-1; DNA: TGCAGCGTTGGTGGGACAGGGGTCACCTACGAGCAGTACTTC; CDR3: CSVGGTGVTYEQYF
size: once; D: TRBD2; J: TRBJ2-1; V: TRBV29-1; DNA: TGCAGCGTTGAACTAGCGGGAGGTGAGCAGTTCTTC; CDR3: CSVELAGGEQFF
size: -; D: TRBD1; J: TRBJ2-5; V: TRBV9; DNA: TGTGCCAGCAGCGCCGGGACAGGGAAAGAGACCCAGTACTTC; CDR3: CASSAGTGKETQYF
size: -; D: -; J: TRBJ1-2; V: TRBV6-6; DNA: TGTGCCAGCAGTTACTTACAGGGAGCTAACTATGGCTACACCTTC; CDR3: CASSYLQGANYGYTF
size: -; D: TRBD1; J: TRBJ1-1; V: TRBV29-1; DNA: TGCAGCGGGGGGACAGTGAACACTGAAGCTTTCTTT; CDR3: CSGGTVNTEAFF
size: -; D: -; J: TRBJ2-7; V: TRBV5-1; DNA: TGCGCCAGCAGCTCGAATAGCTACGAGCAGTACTTC; CDR3: CASSSNSYEQYF
size: -; D: -; J: TRBJ1-2; V: TRBV19; DNA: TGTGCCAGTAAACTACAGGGTGCCTATGGCTACACCTTC; CDR3: CASKLQGAYGYTF
size: -; D: -; J: TRBJ2-3; V: TRBV19; DNA: TGTGCCAGTAAGACAGGTAACACAGATACGCAGTATTTT; CDR3: CASKTGNTDTQYF
size: -; D: TRBD2; J: TRBJ2-7; V: TRBV6-5; DNA: TGTGCCAGCAGTCTAGCGGGAGGGACCTACGAGCAGTACTTC; CDR3: CASSLAGGTYEQYF
size: -; D: -; J: TRBJ1-2; V: TRBV11-2; DNA: TGTGCCAGCAGCTTAGTGGGGACCCGGGGGTTATTC; CDR3: CASSLVGTRGLF
size: -; D: -; J: TRBJ1-2; V: TRBV7-9; DNA: TGTGCCAGCAGCCCGCCCGGCAGGGCGTACGGCTACACCTTC; CDR3: CASSPPGRAYGYTF